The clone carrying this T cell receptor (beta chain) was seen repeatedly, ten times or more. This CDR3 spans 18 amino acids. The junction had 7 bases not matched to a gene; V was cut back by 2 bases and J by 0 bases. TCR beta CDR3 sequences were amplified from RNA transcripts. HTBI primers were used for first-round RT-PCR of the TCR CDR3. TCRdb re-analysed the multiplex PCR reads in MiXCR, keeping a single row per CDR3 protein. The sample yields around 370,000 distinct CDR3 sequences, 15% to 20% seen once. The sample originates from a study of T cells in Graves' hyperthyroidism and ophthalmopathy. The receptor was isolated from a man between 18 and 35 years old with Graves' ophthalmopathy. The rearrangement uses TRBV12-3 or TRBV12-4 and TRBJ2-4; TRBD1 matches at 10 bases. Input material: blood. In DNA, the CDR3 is TGTGCCAGCAGTTTATGGCCAGACAGGGGGCTAGCCAAAAACATTCAGTACTTC. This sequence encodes CASSLWPDRGLAKNIQYF.